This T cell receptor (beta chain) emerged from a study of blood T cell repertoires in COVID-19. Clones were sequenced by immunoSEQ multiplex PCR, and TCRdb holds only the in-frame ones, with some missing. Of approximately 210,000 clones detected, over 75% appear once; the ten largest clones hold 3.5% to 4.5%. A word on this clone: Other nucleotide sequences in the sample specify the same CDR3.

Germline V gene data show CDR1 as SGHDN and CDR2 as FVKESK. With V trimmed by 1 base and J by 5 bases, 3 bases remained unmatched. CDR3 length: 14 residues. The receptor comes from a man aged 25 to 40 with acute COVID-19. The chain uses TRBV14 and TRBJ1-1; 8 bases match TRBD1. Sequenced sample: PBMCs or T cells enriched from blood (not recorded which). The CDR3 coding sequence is TGTGCCAGCAGCCAAGTTACAGGGGGGACTGAAGCTTTCTTT. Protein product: CASSQVTGGTEAFF.